This T cell receptor beta chain is from a study of blood T cell repertoires in COVID-19. Study details: Specimens from acute and convalescent COVID-19 originated in the United States, Italy and Spain.

In the original analysis: Estimates of nucleated cell counts were drawn from the amplification of reference gene primers. Profiled with immunoSEQ multiplex PCR; TCRdb holds only in-frame clones, not every one. The DNA was the basis for D and trimming; V, J and clone size are from that table. The table lists approximately 90,000 clones, about 91% of them singletons. The CDR3 runs 14 residues. Germline V lookup: CDR1 MDHEN, CDR2 SYDVKM. Deletions cut 8 bases from V and 4 bases from J, with 16 bases between. The receptor comes from a man in his fifties or sixties with acute or convalescent COVID-19. Sequenced sample: peripheral blood. This sequence joins TRBV28 and TRBJ2-3, with TRBD1 as a possible D gene (6 bases). The DNA for the CDR3 is TGTGCCAGCTTCGCTCAGGGGCGCCCAGATACGCAGTATTTT. It is translated as CASFAQGRPDTQYF.